One sample yielded the 10 T cell receptor beta chains listed below, sequenced in a study of T cells in Graves' hyperthyroidism and ophthalmopathy. The source material, RNA transcripts, was used to amplify TCR beta CDR3 regions. HTBI primers were employed in a first-round RT-PCR of the TCR CDR3. TCRdb itself ran the multiplex PCR reads through MiXCR, one entry per CDR3 protein. The repertoire holds approximately 870,000 distinct CDR3 sequences, with approximately 40% as singletons. Material: blood. The receptors come from a man between 18 and 35 years old with Graves' hyperthyroidism.

This clonotype has only a few counts. The rearrangement uses TRBV20-1 and TRBJ1-1; 7 bases are shared with TRBD1. CDR3 length equals 13 residues. Germline V gene lookup returns CDR1 DFQATT and CDR2 SNEGSKA (reference sequence). V lost 6 bases, J lost 2 bases, and 6 bases stayed unmatched. The CDR3 DNA reads TGCAGTGCGGGACAGTGGGCAAACACTGAAGCTTTCTTT. Its translation: CSAGQWANTEAFF.

The rearrangement joins TRBV7-9 to TRBJ2-5, with 8 bases identical to TRBD1. Looked up from germline, CDR1 is SEHNR and CDR2 is FQNEAQ (reference sequence). The CDR3 is 15 amino acids. The trim removed 6 bases at V and 4 bases at J, leaving 10 bases unmatched. The CDR3 region has the DNA TGTGCCAGCAGGCCCGAGGGCAGGGGGCGAGAGACCCAGTACTTC. This codes for CASRPEGRGRETQYF.

In this sample, this clonotype turned up many times. V and J are TRBV29-1 and TRBJ2-2; 7 bases agree with TRBD2. CDR1 SQVTM and CDR2 ANQGSEA come from the germline V gene. The CDR3 sequence is 15 residues long. After removal of 3 bases from V and 2 bases from J, the junction contained 6 bases not matched to a gene. The CDR3 spells CSVELAAPNTGELFF. The CDR3 coding sequence is TGCAGCGTTGAGCTAGCGGCTCCTAACACCGGGGAGCTGTTTTTT.

This sequence joins TRBV12-3 or TRBV12-4 and TRBJ1-3, with a weak D call TRBD1 (6 bases). V shed 1 base and J shed 0 bases, with 10 bases lying between them. This CDR3 spans 16 amino acids. This CDR3 reads CASSLGWGASGNTIYF. The CDR3 nucleotides are TGTGCCAGCAGTTTAGGGTGGGGGGCCTCTGGAAACACCATATATTTT.

A remark on this clonotype: A junction end diverges from the germline sequence, so it may reflect a read error. CDR3 region: CASSLGQGGEKQYF. The CDR3 DNA reads as TGTGCCAGCAGTTTGGGACAGGGGGGAGAAAAGCAGTACTTC. The V gene is TRBV5-1, the J gene TRBJ2-7; TRBD1 matches at 11 bases. This CDR3 spans 14 amino acids. Germline CDR1 and CDR2: SGHRS and YFSETQ.

J is TRBJ2-5 and V is TRBV5-6; 7 nucleotides match TRBD1. The V gene end was trimmed by 4 bases and the J gene end by 5 bases; junction bases not matched to a gene: 8. Germline CDR1 reads SGHDT; CDR2 reads YYEEEE. The CDR3 consists of 14 residues. The CDR3 here is CASSATGSQETQYF. The CDR3 DNA is TGTGCCAGCAGCGCGACAGGGTCGCAGGAGACCCAGTACTTC.

This clonotype was observed many times. V and J are TRBV7-2 and TRBJ2-7; 8 bases map to TRBD1. The CDR3 loop spans 14 amino acids. CDR1 and CDR2 (germline): SGHTA, FQGNSA. Unmatched junction bases numbered 6, after V lost 4 bases and J lost 4 bases. The CDR3 DNA reads TGTGCCAGCAGCTGGGGAGGACAGGGTTACGAGCAGTACTTC. This translates into CASSWGGQGYEQYF. Using reference TRBV7-2 and TRBJ2-7 for the parts outside the CDR3, the full variable domain is GAGVSQSPSNKVTEKGKDVELRCDPISGHTALYWYRQSLGQGLEFLIYFQGNSAPDKSGLPSDRFSAERTGGSVSTLTIQRTQQEDSAVYLCASSWGGQGYEQYFGPGTRLTVT.

V is TRBV10-3 and J is TRBJ1-1; D gene unclear. Germline V gene data show CDR1 as ENHRY and CDR2 as SYGVKD. V lost 6 bases to trimming and J lost 4 bases, with 6 bases between them. The CDR3 is made up of 11 amino acids. The CDR3 sequence is CAIREATEAFF. The CDR3 region has the DNA TGTGCCATCAGGGAGGCCACTGAAGCTTTCTTT.

This clonotype has at least ten counts. This rearrangement joins TRBV2 to TRBJ2-5; tentative D call: TRBD1 (5 bases). The V end lost 3 bases, the J end lost 2 bases, and 13 bases lay between the germline ends. Germline loops: CDR1 SNHLY, CDR2 FYNNEI. This CDR3 is built from 15 residues. The CDR3 loop reads CASSESRAKQETQYF. The CDR3 region has the DNA TGTGCCAGCAGTGAGTCCAGGGCCAAACAAGAGACCCAGTACTTC.

The V and J genes are TRBV7-2 and TRBJ2-5; 8 bases line up with TRBD1. The CDR3 runs to 15 residues. J gave up 1 base and V 5 bases, and 6 bases lay outside the gene matches. In germline, CDR1 is SGHTA, CDR2 FQGNSA. The CDR3: CASSRQGFVQETQYF. CDR3 sequence (DNA): TGTGCCAGCAGCCGACAGGGGTTTGTCCAAGAGACCCAGTACTTC.